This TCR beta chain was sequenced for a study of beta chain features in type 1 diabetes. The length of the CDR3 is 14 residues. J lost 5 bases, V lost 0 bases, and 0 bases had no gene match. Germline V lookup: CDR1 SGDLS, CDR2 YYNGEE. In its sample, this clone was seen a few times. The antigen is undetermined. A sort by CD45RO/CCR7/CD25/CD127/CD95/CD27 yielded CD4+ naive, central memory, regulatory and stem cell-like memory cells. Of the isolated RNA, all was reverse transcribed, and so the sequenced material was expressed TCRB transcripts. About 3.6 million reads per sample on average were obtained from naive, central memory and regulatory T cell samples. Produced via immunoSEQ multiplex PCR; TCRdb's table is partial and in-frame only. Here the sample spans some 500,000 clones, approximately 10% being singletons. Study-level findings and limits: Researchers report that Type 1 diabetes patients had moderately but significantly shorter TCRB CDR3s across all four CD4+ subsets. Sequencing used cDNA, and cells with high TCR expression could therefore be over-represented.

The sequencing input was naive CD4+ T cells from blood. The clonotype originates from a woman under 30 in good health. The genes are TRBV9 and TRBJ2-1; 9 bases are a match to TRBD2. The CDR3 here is CASSVGGRDNEQFF. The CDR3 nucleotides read TGTGCCAGCAGCGTAGGCGGGAGGGACAATGAGCAGTTCTTC.